A selection of T cell receptor beta chains follows, all from one sample in a study of beta chain features in type 1 diabetes. Only in-frame clones appear in the TCRdb table, and some are missing; sequencing was by immunoSEQ multiplex PCR. The table has approximately 150,000 clones, roughly 10% seen once. Source material: central memory CD4+ T cells from blood. The receptors come from a man aged 30 to 45 with type 1 diabetes. Each CDR3 is given with its conserved first and last residue. The order of the fields is J gene, D gene, V gene, clone size, CDR3 protein, CDR3 DNA. D genes are given only for firm matches. For some rows the clone size is stated as once, few or many, or as a class when expanded; others skip it.

j_call: TRBJ2-7; d_call: -; v_call: TRBV2; clone_size: few; cdr3_aa: CASSDTVAYEQYF; cdr3_nt: TGTGCCAGCAGTGATACAGTAGCCTACGAGCAGTACTTC
j_call: TRBJ2-3; d_call: -; v_call: TRBV6-5; clone_size: -; cdr3_aa: CASRDTISSDTQYF; cdr3_nt: TGTGCCAGCAGGGACACTATATCCAGTGATACGCAGTATTTT
j_call: TRBJ2-3; d_call: TRBD1; v_call: TRBV7-9; clone_size: -; cdr3_aa: CASSYDRVEYF; cdr3_nt: TGTGCCAGCAGCTACGACAGGGTAGAGTATTTT
j_call: TRBJ2-7; d_call: TRBD2; v_call: TRBV6-6; clone_size: -; cdr3_aa: CASRSGASLYEQYF; cdr3_nt: TGTGCCAGCAGAAGCGGGGCATCACTGTACGAGCAGTACTTC
j_call: TRBJ2-3; d_call: TRBD2; v_call: TRBV5-1; clone_size: -; cdr3_aa: CASSPGLAGGVTDTQYF; cdr3_nt: TGCGCCAGCAGTCCGGGACTAGCGGGGGGCGTCACAGATACGCAGTATTTT
j_call: TRBJ2-7; d_call: TRBD2; v_call: TRBV28; clone_size: few; cdr3_aa: CASSVSGGAYEQYF; cdr3_nt: TGTGCCAGCAGCGTTAGCGGGGGGGCCTACGAGCAGTACTTC
j_call: TRBJ2-3; d_call: TRBD2; v_call: TRBV9; clone_size: few; cdr3_aa: CASSVGLAGGHSTDTQYF; cdr3_nt: TGTGCCAGCAGCGTAGGGTTAGCGGGGGGGCATAGCACAGATACGCAGTATTTT
j_call: TRBJ2-7; d_call: TRBD2; v_call: TRBV11-2; clone_size: few; cdr3_aa: CASSFSGVASYEQYF; cdr3_nt: TGTGCCAGCAGCTTTAGCGGGGTAGCGTCCTACGAGCAGTACTTC
j_call: TRBJ1-1; d_call: -; v_call: TRBV28; clone_size: -; cdr3_aa: CASTPTENTEAFF; cdr3_nt: TGTGCCAGCACCCCGACAGAGAACACTGAAGCTTTCTTT
j_call: TRBJ2-1; d_call: -; v_call: TRBV18; clone_size: few; cdr3_aa: CASQSRQYNEQFF; cdr3_nt: TGTGCCAGCCAGAGTAGACAGTACAATGAGCAGTTCTTC
j_call: TRBJ1-2; d_call: -; v_call: TRBV29-1; clone_size: -; cdr3_aa: CSAYRQVHGYTF; cdr3_nt: TGCAGCGCTTACCGACAGGTCCATGGCTACACCTTC
j_call: TRBJ2-1; d_call: TRBD2; v_call: TRBV14; clone_size: few; cdr3_aa: CASSRVGGGFYNEQFF; cdr3_nt: TGTGCCAGCAGCCGTGTCGGGGGGGGGTTCTACAATGAGCAGTTCTTC
j_call: TRBJ1-5; d_call: TRBD1; v_call: TRBV28; clone_size: many; cdr3_aa: CASSSGQGRQPQHF; cdr3_nt: TGTGCCAGCAGTTCCGGACAGGGCCGTCAGCCCCAGCATTTT
j_call: TRBJ1-6; d_call: TRBD1; v_call: TRBV6-5; clone_size: -; cdr3_aa: CASSLDREGSPLHF; cdr3_nt: TGTGCCAGCAGTCTGGACAGGGAAGGTTCACCCCTCCACTTT
j_call: TRBJ1-2; d_call: TRBD1; v_call: TRBV6-5; clone_size: -; cdr3_aa: CASSSRDSYGYTF; cdr3_nt: TGTGCCAGCAGTTCGAGGGACAGCTATGGCTACACCTTC
j_call: TRBJ2-1; d_call: TRBD2; v_call: TRBV7-3; clone_size: -; cdr3_aa: CASSTLASGGKFF; cdr3_nt: TGTGCCAGCAGCACACTTGCTAGCGGGGGCAAGTTCTTC
j_call: TRBJ2-5; d_call: -; v_call: TRBV11-2; clone_size: -; cdr3_aa: CASSLGHGITTQETQYF; cdr3_nt: TGTGCCAGCAGCTTAGGTCACGGTATAACTACACAAGAGACCCAGTACTTC
j_call: TRBJ2-1; d_call: TRBD2; v_call: TRBV9; clone_size: -; cdr3_aa: CASSVETRGGREQFF; cdr3_nt: TGTGCCAGCAGCGTAGAGACGCGGGGGGGCCGAGAGCAGTTCTTC
j_call: TRBJ1-1; d_call: -; v_call: TRBV5-1; clone_size: few; cdr3_aa: CASSLAPGRLNTEAFF; cdr3_nt: TGCGCCAGCAGCTTGGCCCCTGGTAGATTGAACACTGAAGCTTTCTTT
j_call: TRBJ2-7; d_call: TRBD1; v_call: TRBV4-1; clone_size: few; cdr3_aa: CASSRPGQGFYEQYF; cdr3_nt: TGCGCCAGCAGCCGACCGGGACAGGGGTTTTACGAGCAGTACTTC
j_call: TRBJ1-4; d_call: -; v_call: TRBV27; clone_size: few; cdr3_aa: CASSVRRGNEKLFF; cdr3_nt: TGTGCCAGCAGTGTCCGCAGGGGAAATGAAAAACTGTTTTTT
j_call: TRBJ1-3; d_call: -; v_call: TRBV2; clone_size: few; cdr3_aa: CASSPRVTIYF; cdr3_nt: TGTGCCAGCAGTCCCCGGGTCACCATATATTTT
j_call: TRBJ2-7; d_call: -; v_call: TRBV7-9; clone_size: -; cdr3_aa: CASSRDVPNGDF; cdr3_nt: TGTGCCAGCAGCCGAGACGTCCCGAACGGGGACTTC
j_call: TRBJ2-5; d_call: -; v_call: TRBV4-3; clone_size: -; cdr3_aa: CASSLDYQETQYF; cdr3_nt: TGCGCCAGCAGCCTGGACTATCAAGAGACCCAGTACTTC
j_call: TRBJ1-2; d_call: TRBD1; v_call: TRBV30; clone_size: few; cdr3_aa: CAWSVQGVGGYTF; cdr3_nt: TGTGCCTGGAGTGTACAGGGGGTCGGTGGCTACACCTTC
j_call: TRBJ2-5; d_call: TRBD1; v_call: TRBV28; clone_size: -; cdr3_aa: CASRQGSEETQYF; cdr3_nt: TGTGCCAGCAGACAGGGGAGCGAGGAGACCCAGTACTTC
j_call: TRBJ1-1; d_call: -; v_call: TRBV7-8; clone_size: few; cdr3_aa: CASSLHLPRARAFF; cdr3_nt: TGTGCCAGCAGCCTCCACCTCCCCAGAGCGAGGGCTTTCTTT
j_call: TRBJ2-3; d_call: -; v_call: TRBV6-7; clone_size: -; cdr3_aa: CASSYSDTTDTQYF; cdr3_nt: TGTGCCAGCAGTTACTCCGACACCACAGATACGCAGTATTTT
j_call: TRBJ2-6; d_call: -; v_call: TRBV30; clone_size: few; cdr3_aa: CAWGGSSSGANVLTF; cdr3_nt: TGTGCCTGGGGGGGGTCAAGCTCTGGGGCCAACGTCCTGACTTTC
j_call: TRBJ1-4; d_call: -; v_call: TRBV11-2; clone_size: -; cdr3_aa: CASSFGGDTKLFF; cdr3_nt: TGTGCCAGCAGCTTTGGAGGGGATACGAAACTGTTTTTT